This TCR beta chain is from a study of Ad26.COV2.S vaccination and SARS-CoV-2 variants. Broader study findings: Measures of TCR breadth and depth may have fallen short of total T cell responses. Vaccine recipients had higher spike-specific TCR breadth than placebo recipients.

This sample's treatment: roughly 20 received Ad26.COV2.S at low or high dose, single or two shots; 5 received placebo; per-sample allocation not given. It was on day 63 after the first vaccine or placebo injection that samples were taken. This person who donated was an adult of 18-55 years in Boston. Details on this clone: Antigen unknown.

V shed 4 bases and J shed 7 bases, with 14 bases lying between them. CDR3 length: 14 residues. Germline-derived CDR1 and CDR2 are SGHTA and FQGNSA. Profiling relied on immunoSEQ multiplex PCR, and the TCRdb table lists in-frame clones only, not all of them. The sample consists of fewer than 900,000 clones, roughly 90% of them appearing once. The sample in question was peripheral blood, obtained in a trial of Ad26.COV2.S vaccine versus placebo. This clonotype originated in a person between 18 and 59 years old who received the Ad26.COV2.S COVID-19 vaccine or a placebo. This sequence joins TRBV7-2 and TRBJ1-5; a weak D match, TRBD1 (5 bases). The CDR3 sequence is CASSWGSVMQPQHF. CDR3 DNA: TGTGCCAGCAGCTGGGGCAGCGTTATGCAGCCCCAGCATTTT.